This T cell receptor (beta chain) stems from a study of blood T cell repertoires in COVID-19. Study at large: Acute and convalescent COVID-19 specimens originated in the United States, Italy and Spain. T cells, B-cell-depleted T cells, or PBMCs provided the cDNA or gDNA that served as material.

With 0 bases clipped from V and 0 bases from J, the junction kept 2 bases outside the gene matches. CDR1 is LNHDA and CDR2 is SQIVND in the germline V gene (reference sequence). The CDR3 totals 15 residues. Source study methods: Cell counts per sample came from amplifying reference gene primers. Repertoires were generated with immunoSEQ multiplex PCR, while TCRdb's copy carries only in-frame clones and drops some. V, J and clone size were drawn from that table, and D and trimming were deduced from the DNA. The sample has roughly 76,000 clones, around 82% seen once. The rearrangement joins TRBV19 to TRBJ2-7, with 7 nucleotides matching TRBD2. The TCR sequence derives from a human donor in a cohort sampled during active COVID-19. Sequences were obtained from peripheral blood. The CDR3 DNA is TGTGCCAGTAGTATAGAAGCGGGACTCTCCTACGAGCAGTACTTC. The encoded protein is CASSIEAGLSYEQYF.